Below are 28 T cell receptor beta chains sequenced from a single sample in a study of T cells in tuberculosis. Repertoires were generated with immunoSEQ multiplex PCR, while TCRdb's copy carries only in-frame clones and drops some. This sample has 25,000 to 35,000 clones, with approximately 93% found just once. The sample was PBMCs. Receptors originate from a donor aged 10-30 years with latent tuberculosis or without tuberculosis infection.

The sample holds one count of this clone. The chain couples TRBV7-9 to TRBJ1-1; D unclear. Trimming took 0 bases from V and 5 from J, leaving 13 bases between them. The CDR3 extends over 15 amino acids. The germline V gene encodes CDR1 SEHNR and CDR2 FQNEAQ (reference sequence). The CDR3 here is CASSLAPGGETEAFF. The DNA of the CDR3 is TGTGCCAGCAGCTTAGCCCCCGGCGGGGAGACTGAAGCTTTCTTT. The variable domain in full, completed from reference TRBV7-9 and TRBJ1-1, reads DTGVSQNPRHKITKRGQNVTFRCDPISEHNRLYWYRQTLGQGPEFLTYFQNEAQLEKSRLLSDRFSAERPKGSFSTLEIQRTEQGDSAMYLCASSLAPGGETEAFFGQGTRLTVV.

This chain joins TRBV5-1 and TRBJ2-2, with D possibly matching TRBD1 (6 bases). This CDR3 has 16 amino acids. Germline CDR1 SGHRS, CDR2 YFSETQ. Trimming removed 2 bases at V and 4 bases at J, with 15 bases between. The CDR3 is CASSLPQGFITGELFF. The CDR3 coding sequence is TGCGCCAGCAGCTTACCACAGGGTTTTATCACCGGGGAGCTGTTTTTT.

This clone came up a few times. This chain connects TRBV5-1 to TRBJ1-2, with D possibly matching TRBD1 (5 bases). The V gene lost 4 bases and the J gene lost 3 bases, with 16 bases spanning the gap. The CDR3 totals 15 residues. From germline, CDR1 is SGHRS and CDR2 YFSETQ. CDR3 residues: CASSPVTGDHYGYTF. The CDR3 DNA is TGCGCCAGCAGCCCAGTAACGGGGGACCACTATGGCTACACCTTC.

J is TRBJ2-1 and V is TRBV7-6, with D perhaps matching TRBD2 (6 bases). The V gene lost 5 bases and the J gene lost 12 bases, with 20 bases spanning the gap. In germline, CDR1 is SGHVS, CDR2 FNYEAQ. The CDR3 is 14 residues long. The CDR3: CASSPGDPRLRQFF. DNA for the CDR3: TGTGCCAGCAGCCCGGGGGACCCGCGGTTGAGGCAGTTCTTC.

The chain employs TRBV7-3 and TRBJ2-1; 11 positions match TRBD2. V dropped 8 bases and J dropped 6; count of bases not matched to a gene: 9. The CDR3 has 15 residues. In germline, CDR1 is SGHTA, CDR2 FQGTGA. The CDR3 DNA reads TGTGCCAGCGGGCCTAGCGGGGGGAAGGTCAATGAGCAGTTCTTC. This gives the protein CASGPSGGKVNEQFF.

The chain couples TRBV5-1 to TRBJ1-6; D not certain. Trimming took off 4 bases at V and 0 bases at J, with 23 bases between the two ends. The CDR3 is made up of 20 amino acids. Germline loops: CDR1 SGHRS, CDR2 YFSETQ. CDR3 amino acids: CASSPPRHQAVSSYNSPLHF. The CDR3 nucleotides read TGCGCCAGCAGCCCCCCCAGGCACCAGGCTGTTAGCTCCTATAATTCACCCCTCCACTTT.

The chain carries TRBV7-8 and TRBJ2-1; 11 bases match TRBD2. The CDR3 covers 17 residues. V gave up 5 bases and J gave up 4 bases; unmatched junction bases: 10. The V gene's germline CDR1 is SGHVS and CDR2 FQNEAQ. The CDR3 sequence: CASSLLGLAEAYNEQFF. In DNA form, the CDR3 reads TGTGCCAGCAGCCTCCTGGGACTAGCGGAGGCTTACAATGAGCAGTTCTTC.

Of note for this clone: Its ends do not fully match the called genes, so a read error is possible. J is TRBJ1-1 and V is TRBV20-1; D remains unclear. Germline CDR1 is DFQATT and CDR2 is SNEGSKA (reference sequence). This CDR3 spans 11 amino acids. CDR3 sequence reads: CSAGSFGSGVF. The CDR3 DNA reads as TGCAGTGCCGGATCTTTTGGGTCCGGGGTCTTT.

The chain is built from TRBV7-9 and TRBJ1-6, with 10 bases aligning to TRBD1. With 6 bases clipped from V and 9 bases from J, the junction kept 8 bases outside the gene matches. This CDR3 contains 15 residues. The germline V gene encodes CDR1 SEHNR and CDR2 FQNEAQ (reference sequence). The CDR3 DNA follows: TGTGCCAGCAGTGCTCCGGGACAGGGGTTTTCACCCCTCCACTTT. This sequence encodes CASSAPGQGFSPLHF.

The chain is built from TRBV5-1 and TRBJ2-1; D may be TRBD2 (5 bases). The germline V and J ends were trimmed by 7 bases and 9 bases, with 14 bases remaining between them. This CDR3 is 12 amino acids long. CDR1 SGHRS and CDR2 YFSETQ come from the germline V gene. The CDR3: CASQDSALEQFF. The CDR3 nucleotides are TGCGCCAGCCAGGACTCCGCTCTTGAGCAGTTCTTC.

The CDR3: CASSFSVLAANTGELFF. In DNA form, the CDR3 reads TGTGCCAGCAGTTTTTCAGTACTAGCGGCCAACACCGGGGAGCTGTTTTTT. This sequence joins TRBV27 and TRBJ2-2; TRBD2 matches 8 bases. The CDR3 sequence is 17 residues long. The germline gives CDR1 MNHEY, CDR2 SMNVEV (reference sequence). V lost 3 bases, J lost 2 bases, and 8 bases stayed unmatched.

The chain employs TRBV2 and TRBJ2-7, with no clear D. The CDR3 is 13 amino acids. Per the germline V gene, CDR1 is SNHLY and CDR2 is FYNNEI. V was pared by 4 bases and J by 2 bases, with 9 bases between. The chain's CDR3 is CASSAAVAYEQYF. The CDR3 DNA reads TGTGCCAGCAGTGCTGCAGTTGCCTACGAGCAGTACTTC.

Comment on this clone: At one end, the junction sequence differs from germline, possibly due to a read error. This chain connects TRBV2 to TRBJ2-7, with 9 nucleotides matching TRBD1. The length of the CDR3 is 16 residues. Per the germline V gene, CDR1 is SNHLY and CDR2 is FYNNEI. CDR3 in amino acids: CASREGAGTGRYGQYF. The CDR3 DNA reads TGTGCCAGCAGAGAAGGAGCCGGGACAGGGCGCTACGGGCAGTACTTC.

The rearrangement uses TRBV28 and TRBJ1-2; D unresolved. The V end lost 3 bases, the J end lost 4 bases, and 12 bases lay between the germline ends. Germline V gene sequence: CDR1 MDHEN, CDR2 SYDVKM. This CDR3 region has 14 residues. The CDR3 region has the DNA TGTGCCAGCAGTTTCCCTGAACGGGGCTATGGCTACACCTTC. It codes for CASSFPERGYGYTF.

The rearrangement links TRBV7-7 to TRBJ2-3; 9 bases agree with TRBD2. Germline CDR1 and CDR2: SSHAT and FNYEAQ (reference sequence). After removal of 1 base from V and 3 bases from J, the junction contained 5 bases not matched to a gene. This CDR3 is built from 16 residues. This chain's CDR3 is CASSLGASGVTDTQYF. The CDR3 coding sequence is TGTGCCAGCAGCTTAGGCGCTAGCGGGGTTACAGATACGCAGTATTTT.

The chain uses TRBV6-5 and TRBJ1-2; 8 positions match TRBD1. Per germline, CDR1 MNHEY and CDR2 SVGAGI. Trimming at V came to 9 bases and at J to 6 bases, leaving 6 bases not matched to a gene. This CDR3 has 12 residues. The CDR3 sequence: CASSDRVNGYTF. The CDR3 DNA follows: TGTGCCAGTTCGGACAGGGTGAATGGCTACACCTTC.

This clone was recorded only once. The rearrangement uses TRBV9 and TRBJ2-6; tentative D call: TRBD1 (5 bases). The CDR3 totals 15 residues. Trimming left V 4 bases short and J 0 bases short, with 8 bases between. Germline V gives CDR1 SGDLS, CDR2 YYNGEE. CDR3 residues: CASSIQDSGANVLTF. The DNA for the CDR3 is TGTGCCAGCAGCATACAGGACTCTGGGGCCAACGTCCTGACTTTC.

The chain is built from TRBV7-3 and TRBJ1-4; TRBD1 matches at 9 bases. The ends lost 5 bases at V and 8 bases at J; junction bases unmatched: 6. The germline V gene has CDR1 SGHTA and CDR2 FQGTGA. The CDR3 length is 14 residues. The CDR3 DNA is TGTGCCAGCAGCCGGGACAGGGTGGTAGAAAAACTGTTTTTT. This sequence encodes CASSRDRVVEKLFF.

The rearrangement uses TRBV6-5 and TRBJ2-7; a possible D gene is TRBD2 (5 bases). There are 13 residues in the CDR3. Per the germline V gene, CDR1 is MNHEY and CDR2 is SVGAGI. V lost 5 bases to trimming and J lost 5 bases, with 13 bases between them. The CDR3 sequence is CASSRSGSHEQYF. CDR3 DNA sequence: TGTGCCAGCAGTCGGAGCGGTTCCCACGAGCAGTACTTC.

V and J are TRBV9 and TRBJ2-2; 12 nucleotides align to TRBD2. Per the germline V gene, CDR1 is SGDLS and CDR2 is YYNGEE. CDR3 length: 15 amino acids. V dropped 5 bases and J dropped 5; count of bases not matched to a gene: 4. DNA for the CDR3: TGTGCCAGCAGGACTAGCGGGAGTCTTACCGGGGAGCTGTTTTTT. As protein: CASRTSGSLTGELFF. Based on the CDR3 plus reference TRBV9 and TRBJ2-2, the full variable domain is DSGVTQTPKHLITATGQRVTLRCSPRSGDLSVYWYQQSLDQGLQFLIQYYNGEERAKGNILERFSAQQFPDLHSELNLSSLELGDSALYFCASRTSGSLTGELFFGEGSRLTVL.

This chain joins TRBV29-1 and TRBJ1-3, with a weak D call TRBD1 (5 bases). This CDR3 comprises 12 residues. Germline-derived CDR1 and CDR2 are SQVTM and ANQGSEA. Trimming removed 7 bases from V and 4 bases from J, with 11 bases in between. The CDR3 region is CSAKGQGNTIYF. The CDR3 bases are TGCAGCGCCAAGGGGCAGGGAAACACCATATATTTT.

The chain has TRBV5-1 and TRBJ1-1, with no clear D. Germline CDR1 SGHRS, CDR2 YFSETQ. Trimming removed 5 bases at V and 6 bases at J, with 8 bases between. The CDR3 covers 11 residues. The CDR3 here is CASRGGPEAFF. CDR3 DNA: TGCGCCAGCAGGGGAGGCCCTGAAGCTTTCTTT. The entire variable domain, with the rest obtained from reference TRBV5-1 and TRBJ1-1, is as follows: KAGVTQTPRYLIKTRGQQVTLSCSPISGHRSVSWYQQTPGQGLQFLFEYFSETQRNKGNFPGRFSGRQFSNSRSEMNVSTLELGDSALYLCASRGGPEAFFGQGTRLTVV.

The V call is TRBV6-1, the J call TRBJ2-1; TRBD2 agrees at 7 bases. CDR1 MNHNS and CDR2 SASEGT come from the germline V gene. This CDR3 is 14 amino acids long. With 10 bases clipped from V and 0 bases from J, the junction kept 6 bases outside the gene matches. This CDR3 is CATLGGSSYNEQFF. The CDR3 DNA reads TGTGCCACCCTCGGGGGGTCCTCCTACAATGAGCAGTTCTTC.

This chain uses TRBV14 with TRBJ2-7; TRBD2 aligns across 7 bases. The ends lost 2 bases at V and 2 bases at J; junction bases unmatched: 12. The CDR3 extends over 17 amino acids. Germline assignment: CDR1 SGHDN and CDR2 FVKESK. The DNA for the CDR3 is TGTGCCAGCAGCCAAAACCTCAAACGGGACTACCCCTACGAGCAGTACTTC. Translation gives CASSQNLKRDYPYEQYF.

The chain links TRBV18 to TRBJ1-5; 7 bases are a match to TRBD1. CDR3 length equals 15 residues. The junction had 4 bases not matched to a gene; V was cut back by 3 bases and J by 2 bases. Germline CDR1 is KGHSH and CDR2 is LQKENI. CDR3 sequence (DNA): TGTGCCAGCTCACCGGGACAGATGGGCAATCAGCCCCAGCATTTT. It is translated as CASSPGQMGNQPQHF.

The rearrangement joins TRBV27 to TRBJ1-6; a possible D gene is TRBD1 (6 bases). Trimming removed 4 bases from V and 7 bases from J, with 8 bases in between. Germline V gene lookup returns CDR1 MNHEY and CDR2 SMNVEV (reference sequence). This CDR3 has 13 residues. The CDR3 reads CASSYRENSPLHF. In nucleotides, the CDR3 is TGTGCCAGCAGTTACAGGGAGAATTCACCCCTCCACTTT.

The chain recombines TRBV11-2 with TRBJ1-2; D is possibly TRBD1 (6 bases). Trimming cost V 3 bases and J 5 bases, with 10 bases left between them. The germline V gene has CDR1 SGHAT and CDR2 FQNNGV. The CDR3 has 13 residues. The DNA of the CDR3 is TGTGCCAGCAGCTTTCAGGGGATTTATGGCTACACCTTC. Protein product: CASSFQGIYGYTF.

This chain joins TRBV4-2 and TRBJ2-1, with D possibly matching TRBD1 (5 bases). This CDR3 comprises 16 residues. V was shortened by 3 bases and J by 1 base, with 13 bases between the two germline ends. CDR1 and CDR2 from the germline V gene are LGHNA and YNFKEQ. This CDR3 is CASSHEPRASYNEQFF. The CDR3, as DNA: TGTGCCAGCAGCCACGAACCCAGGGCTTCCTACAATGAGCAGTTCTTC.